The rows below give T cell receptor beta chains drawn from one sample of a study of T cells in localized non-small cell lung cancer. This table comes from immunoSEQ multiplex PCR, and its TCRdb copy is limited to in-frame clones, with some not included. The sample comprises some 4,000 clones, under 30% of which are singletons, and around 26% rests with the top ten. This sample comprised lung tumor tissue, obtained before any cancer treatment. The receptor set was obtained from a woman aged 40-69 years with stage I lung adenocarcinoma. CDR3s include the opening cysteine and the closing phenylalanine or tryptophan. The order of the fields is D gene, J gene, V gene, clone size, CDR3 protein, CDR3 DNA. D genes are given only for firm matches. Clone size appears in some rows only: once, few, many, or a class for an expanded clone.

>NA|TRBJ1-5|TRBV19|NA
CASSYSSGRGQPQHF
TGTGCCAGTAGTTATTCGTCTGGGAGGGGTCAGCCCCAGCATTTT
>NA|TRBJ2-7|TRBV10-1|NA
CASFGWREPSYEQYF
TGCGCCTCCTTTGGGTGGAGGGAACCGTCCTACGAGCAGTACTTC
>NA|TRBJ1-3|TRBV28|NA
CASSFASTPPIYF
TGTGCCAGCAGTTTTGCTAGCACGCCGCCCATATATTTT
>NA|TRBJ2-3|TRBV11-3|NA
CASSPRDSGADTQYF
TGTGCCAGCAGCCCACGGGACTCCGGGGCCGATACGCAGTATTTT
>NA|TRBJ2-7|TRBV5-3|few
CARSLGVGHRSYEQYF
TGTGCCAGAAGCTTGGGGGTTGGACACCGCTCCTACGAGCAGTACTTC
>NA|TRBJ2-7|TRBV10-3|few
CAISGGTESSYEQYF
TGTGCCATCAGTGGAGGGACGGAAAGCTCCTACGAGCAGTACTTC
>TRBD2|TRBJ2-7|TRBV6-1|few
CASSEAPGGSYEQYF
TGTGCCAGCAGTGAAGCGCCGGGAGGGTCCTACGAGCAGTACTTC
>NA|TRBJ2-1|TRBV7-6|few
CASSLAARGNEQFF
TGTGCCAGCAGCCTCGCAGCCAGGGGCAATGAGCAGTTCTTC
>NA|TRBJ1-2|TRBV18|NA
CASSPRTASGYTF
TGTGCCAGCTCACCGAGGACGGCGAGTGGCTACACCTTC
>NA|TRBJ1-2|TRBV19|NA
CASSIEARTFYGYTF
TGTGCCAGTAGTATAGAAGCCAGAACTTTCTATGGCTACACCTTC
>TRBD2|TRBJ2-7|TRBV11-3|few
CASSPGTTEGIYEQYF
TGTGCCAGCAGCCCCGGGACTACCGAAGGGATCTACGAGCAGTACTTC
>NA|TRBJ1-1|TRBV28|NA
CASSFPGGNTEAFF
TGTGCCAGCAGTTTTCCGGGGGGGAACACTGAAGCTTTCTTT
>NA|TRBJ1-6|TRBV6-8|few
CASSYSSLGGSPLHF
TGTGCCAGCAGTTACTCATCGTTGGGGGGTTCACCCCTCCACTTT
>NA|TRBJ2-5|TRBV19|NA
CASSIWPQETQYF
TGTGCCAGTAGTATCTGGCCCCAAGAGACCCAGTACTTC
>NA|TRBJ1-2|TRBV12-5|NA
CASGLGGLLQSGYTF
TGTGCTAGTGGTTTGGGGGGACTGCTGCAGAGCGGCTACACCTTC
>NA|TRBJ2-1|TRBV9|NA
CASSVGMNNEQFF
TGTGCCAGCAGCGTAGGGATGAACAATGAGCAGTTCTTC
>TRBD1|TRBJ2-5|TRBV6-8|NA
CASSPPGQGVETQYF
TGTGCCAGCAGCCCACCCGGACAGGGAGTGGAGACCCAGTACTTC
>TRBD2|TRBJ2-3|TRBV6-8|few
CASSPIRGSRTDTQYF
TGTGCCAGCAGCCCGATCCGCGGGAGTCGCACAGATACGCAGTATTTT
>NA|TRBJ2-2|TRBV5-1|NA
CASSSAGQREAGGELFF
TGCGCCAGCAGCTCGGCGGGACAGCGAGAGGCCGGCGGGGAGCTGTTTTTT